Each of the 15 T cell receptor beta chains below was sequenced from the same sample in a study of OX40 agonist ivuxolimab in advanced cancers. The method was immunoSEQ multiplex PCR; TCRdb's version includes in-frame clones alone and lacks a portion of them. This sample has 9,500 to 12,000 clones, with just over 85% found just once. This material consisted of CD4+ or CD8+ T cells sorted from blood, taken in a trial of the OX40 agonist ivuxolimab. These receptors originate from an adult with an advanced solid tumor such as melanoma, head and neck, liver or kidney cancer.

This clone occurred once. The J gene is TRBJ2-3, the V gene TRBV7-2, with no clear D. The CDR3 is 12 residues long. Germline V CDR1 and CDR2: SGHTA, FQGNSA. V gave up 4 bases and J gave up 6 bases, with 8 bases separating them. Here the CDR3 DNA reads TGTGCCAGCAGCTCCCTCATGGATACGCAGTATTTT. This encodes CASSSLMDTQYF.

The J gene is TRBJ2-5, the V gene TRBV7-9, with D possibly called TRBD1 or TRBD2 (5 bases each). V gave up 5 bases and J gave up 5 bases, with 15 bases separating them. Germline assignment: CDR1 SEHNR and CDR2 FQNEAQ (reference sequence). This CDR3 has 14 amino acids. CDR3 protein: CASSPGTGWETQYF. As DNA, the CDR3 is TGTGCCAGCAGCCCCGGGACGGGCTGGGAGACCCAGTACTTC.

The chain carries TRBV5-4 and TRBJ2-7; D is unclear. From germline, CDR1 is SGHNT and CDR2 YYREEE (reference sequence). V was cut by 1 base and J by 6 bases, with 11 bases left in between. The CDR3 contains 13 residues. The DNA for the CDR3 is TGTGCCAGCAGCTTGTCACTACGGGCCGAGCAGTACTTC. Amino acids: CASSLSLRAEQYF.

The V call is TRBV19, the J call TRBJ2-5; D gene unclear. Looked up from germline, CDR1 is LNHDA and CDR2 is SQIVND (reference sequence). V lost 4 bases to trimming and J lost 1 base, with 16 bases between them. The CDR3 is 16 amino acids. The CDR3: CASSRSAGWVQETQYF. For the CDR3, the DNA is TGTGCCAGTAGTAGGTCAGCAGGCTGGGTCCAAGAGACCCAGTACTTC.

This chain joins TRBV19 and TRBJ2-7, with D possibly TRBD2 on 5 matching bases. Trimming stripped 1 base from V and 4 bases from J, with 14 bases between. The CDR3 covers 15 residues. Germline V gives CDR1 LNHDA, CDR2 SQIVND (reference sequence). In nucleotides, the CDR3 is TGTGCCAGTAGTATAGGAGGCGGAGGATCTTACGAGCAGTACTTC. Residues: CASSIGGGGSYEQYF.

The chain combines TRBV7-9 with TRBJ1-1; 7 bases fit TRBD1. Per germline, CDR1 SEHNR and CDR2 FQNEAQ (reference sequence). J gave up 4 bases and V 1 base, and 3 bases lay outside the gene matches. The CDR3 is 14 amino acids. The CDR3 region is CASSLVQGGTEAFF. Here the CDR3 DNA reads TGTGCCAGCAGCTTAGTTCAGGGGGGCACTGAAGCTTTCTTT.

This chain links TRBV27 with TRBJ2-1, with TRBD1 matching over 10 bases. CDR1 is MNHEY, CDR2 SMNVEV, per germline (reference sequence). This CDR3 region has 15 residues. Trimming cost V 6 bases and J 4 bases; bases outside gene matches: 6. This chain's CDR3 is CASSGDRGLYNEQFF. As DNA, the CDR3 is TGTGCCAGCAGCGGTGACAGGGGGCTTTACAATGAGCAGTTCTTC.

The chain joins TRBV6-4 to TRBJ1-5; D is unclear. V lost 3 bases and J lost 7, with 13 bases in between. The length of the CDR3 is 14 residues. The germline V gene has CDR1 MRHNA and CDR2 SNTAGT. The DNA of the CDR3 is TGTGCCAGCAGTGAATCGACGGCTGGGCAGCCCCAGCATTTT. It yields the protein CASSESTAGQPQHF.

This clone is medium-sized. The chain couples TRBV18 to TRBJ1-5, with D possibly matching TRBD1 (5 bases). The CDR3 contains 15 residues. CDR1 and CDR2 (germline): KGHSH, LQKENI. V lost 5 bases and J 1 base, leaving 12 bases between the germline ends. The CDR3 is CASSGDVGSNQPQHF. CDR3 sequence (DNA): TGTGCCAGCTCAGGGGACGTAGGGAGCAATCAGCCCCAGCATTTT.

The rearrangement links TRBV7-2 to TRBJ1-3; TRBD1 is a possible D gene (5 bases). This CDR3 contains 15 residues. Trimming stripped 5 bases from V and 1 base from J, with 12 bases between. CDR1 SGHTA and CDR2 FQGNSA come from the germline V gene. CDR3 nucleotides: TGTGCCAGCAGCCCGGGACCGGATTCTGGAAACACCATATATTTT. This codes for CASSPGPDSGNTIYF.

The DNA of the CDR3 is TGCGCCAGCGGGCAGCAGCCGGACGCCGATACGCAGTATTTT. Protein: CASGQQPDADTQYF. The rearrangement uses TRBV4-1 and TRBJ2-3; D uncertain. V was shortened by 8 bases and J by 6 bases, with 18 bases between the two germline ends. This CDR3 has 14 amino acids. Germline CDR1 MGHRA, CDR2 YSYEKL.

The V call is TRBV5-5, the J call TRBJ1-4; 7 nucleotides align to TRBD1. CDR1 is SGHKS, CDR2 YYEKEE, per germline (reference sequence). Unmatched junction bases numbered 6, after V lost 1 base and J lost 3 bases. This CDR3 is built from 16 residues. CDR3 region: CASSLRPGQSNEKLFF. The CDR3 DNA follows: TGTGCCAGCAGCTTGCGTCCGGGACAGTCTAATGAAAAACTGTTTTTT.

This clone was recorded once. The rearrangement uses TRBV28 and TRBJ2-5, with D perhaps matching TRBD2 (5 bases). The length of the CDR3 is 13 residues. V was trimmed by 5 bases and J by 5 bases, leaving 12 bases between them. Germline V lookup: CDR1 MDHEN, CDR2 SYDVKM. The CDR3 DNA is TGTGCCAGCAGTGAGGGTGGTTCGGAGACCCAGTACTTC. As protein: CASSEGGSETQYF.

DNA of the CDR3: TGTGCCAGCAGTTTACTTACATCCATAATGGGGGACACCGGGGAGCTGTTTTTT. Amino acids: CASSLLTSIMGDTGELFF. This chain joins TRBV27 and TRBJ2-2, with D possibly being TRBD1 or TRBD2 (5 bases each). Trimming took 2 bases from V and 3 from J, leaving 19 bases between them. This CDR3 spans 18 amino acids. Germline values: CDR1 MNHEY, CDR2 SMNVEV (reference sequence).

Only one count was recorded for this clone. The chain employs TRBV4-3 and TRBJ2-3; 10 bases are a match to TRBD2. The CDR3 is 16 amino acids. The junction had 6 bases not matched to a gene; V was cut back by 2 bases and J by 4 bases. Looked up from germline, CDR1 is LGHNA and CDR2 is YSLEER. The CDR3 region is CASSQTLAGVADTQYF. CDR3 coding DNA: TGCGCCAGCAGCCAAACTCTAGCGGGAGTCGCAGATACGCAGTATTTT.